Listed below are T cell receptor beta chains from one sample, sequenced in a study of shared T cell receptors in the human thymus. Method: immunoSEQ multiplex PCR; TCRdb's copy keeps in-frame clones and lacks some. Here the sample spans hundreds of thousands of clones, 80% to 90% being singletons. This same sample was also part of a study on human thymus T cells.

Material: thymocytes. Receptors originate from a boy in the first two years of life with a congenital heart defect. CDR3s include the opening cysteine and the closing phenylalanine or tryptophan. A D gene is named only where the DNA matches it firmly. Size values are once, few and many counts, or a class for expanded clones, and some rows have none.

d_gene	abundance	j_gene	v_gene	CDR3aa	CDR3nt
TRBD2	.	TRBJ2-5	TRBV4-3	CASSHRLAGYQETQYF	TGCGCCAGCAGCCACAGACTAGCGGGCTACCAAGAGACCCAGTACTTC
.	once	TRBJ2-1	TRBV5-1	CASSLAASGVQFF	TGCGCCAGCAGCTTGGCAGCCAGCGGCGTGCAGTTCTTC
.	.	TRBJ2-7	TRBV11-2	CASSRTWEAPSYEQYF	TGTGCCAGCAGTCGGACGTGGGAGGCCCCCTCCTACGAGCAGTACTTC
TRBD2	.	TRBJ2-7	TRBV27	CASRPPGRENPYEQYF	TGTGCCAGCAGACCTCCGGGGAGGGAGAACCCCTACGAGCAGTACTTC
.	.	TRBJ2-1	TRBV19	CASSIVLGGSEQFF	TGTGCCAGTAGTATCGTCCTGGGGGGATCTGAGCAGTTCTTC
TRBD1	.	TRBJ1-5	TRBV28	CASSGGTGCRPRENQPQHF	TGTGCCAGCAGTGGTGGGACAGGGTGTAGGCCTAGAGAAAATCAGCCCCAGCATTTT
.	few	TRBJ1-2	TRBV4-3	CASSRPLGEGGYTF	TGCGCCAGCAGCCGACCGTTGGGGGAGGGAGGCTACACCTTC
.	.	TRBJ2-7	TRBV21-1	CARQGRICYEQYF	TGTGCCAGACAGGGCAGAATTTGCTACGAGCAGTACTTC
.	.	TRBJ2-1	TRBV7-3	CASSLTRSSYNEQFF	TGTGCCAGCAGCTTAACTAGGAGCTCCTACAATGAGCAGTTCTTC
TRBD1	.	TRBJ2-7	TRBV6-5	CASSNRDRAEYEQYF	TGTGCCAGCAGTAACCGGGACAGGGCCGAATACGAGCAGTACTTC
TRBD1	.	TRBJ1-1	TRBV14	CASSLPTGKGWDTEAFF	TGTGCCAGCAGCCTTCCGACAGGGAAGGGGTGGGACACTGAAGCTTTCTTT
TRBD1	.	TRBJ1-5	TRBV30	CAWSLKGGQGISNQPQHF	TGTGCCTGGAGTCTAAAGGGGGGACAGGGGATTAGCAATCAGCCCCAGCATTTT
TRBD2	.	TRBJ2-2	TRBV29-1	CSVDRGVHTGELFF	TGCAGCGTTGATCGGGGGGTCCACACCGGGGAGCTGTTTTTT
TRBD1	.	TRBJ2-7	TRBV27	CASSLLGTGSRLRHQYF	TGTGCCAGCAGTCTCCTCGGGACAGGGTCCCGATTGAGGCACCAGTACTTC
.	.	TRBJ1-2	TRBV11-2	CASSFRHLNYGYTF	TGTGCCAGCAGCTTTCGACACCTTAACTATGGCTACACCTTC
.	.	TRBJ1-2	TRBV4-3	CASSQGGPPGHNYGYTF	TGCGCCAGCAGCCAAGGGGGACCCCCGGGACACAACTATGGCTACACCTTC
.	.	TRBJ2-3	TRBV7-2	CASSFNRAHGDTQYF	TGTGCCAGCAGCTTTAACAGGGCTCATGGCGATACGCAGTATTTT
TRBD1	.	TRBJ1-2	TRBV15	CATSSSSRDRGNYGYTF	TGTGCCACCAGCAGCAGTTCCCGGGACAGGGGGAACTATGGCTACACCTTC
.	few	TRBJ2-1	TRBV7-8	CASSRALGGRDNEQFF	TGTGCCAGCAGCCGAGCCCTCGGGGGGCGGGACAATGAGCAGTTCTTC
TRBD2	.	TRBJ2-1	TRBV15	CATSRSGTTYNEQFF	TGTGCCACCAGCAGATCCGGGACTACCTACAATGAGCAGTTCTTC
.	.	TRBJ1-4	TRBV30	CAWNRGVSEKLFF	TGTGCCTGGAATCGGGGGGTCAGTGAAAAACTGTTTTTT
TRBD2	.	TRBJ2-7	TRBV4-1	CASSHKEENSGGAYEQYF	TGCGCCAGCAGCCATAAGGAGGAAAATAGCGGGGGGGCTTACGAGCAGTACTTC
.	.	TRBJ1-6	TRBV15	CATSRAGVHSPLHF	TGTGCCACCAGCAGAGCAGGGGTTCACTCACCCCTCCACTTT
.	once	TRBJ1-2	TRBV21-1	CASSLPMRWSDYGYTF	TGTGCCAGCAGCCTACCCATGAGGTGGTCGGACTATGGCTACACCTTC
.	.	TRBJ2-1	TRBV7-9	CASSSLIEYNEQFF	TGTGCCAGCAGCTCGTTGATTGAGTACAATGAGCAGTTCTTC